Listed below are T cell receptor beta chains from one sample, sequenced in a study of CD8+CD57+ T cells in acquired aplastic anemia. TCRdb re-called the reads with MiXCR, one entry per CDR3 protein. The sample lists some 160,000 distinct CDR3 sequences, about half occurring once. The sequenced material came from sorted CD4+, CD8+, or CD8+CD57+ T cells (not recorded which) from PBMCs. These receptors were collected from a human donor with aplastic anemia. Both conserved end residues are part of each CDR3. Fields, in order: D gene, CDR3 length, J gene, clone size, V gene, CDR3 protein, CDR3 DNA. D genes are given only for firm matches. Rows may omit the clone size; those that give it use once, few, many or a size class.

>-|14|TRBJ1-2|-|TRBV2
CASSESHRNYGYTF
TGTGCCAGCAGTGAGTCACACCGGAACTATGGCTACACCTTC
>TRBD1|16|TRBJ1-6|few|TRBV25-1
CASSRTGSSYNSPLHF
TGTGCCAGCAGTCGGACAGGGAGCTCCTATAATTCACCCCTCCACTTT
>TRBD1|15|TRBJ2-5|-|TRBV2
CASSPPGTDQETQYF
TGTGCCAGCAGTCCGCCCGGGACAGACCAAGAGACCCAGTACTTC
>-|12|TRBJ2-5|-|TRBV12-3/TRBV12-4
CASSYPLGTQYF
TGTGCCAGCAGTTACCCCTTGGGAACCCAGTACTTC
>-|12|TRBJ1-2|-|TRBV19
CASSMEEYGYTF
TGTGCCAGTAGTATGGAGGAGTATGGCTACACCTTC
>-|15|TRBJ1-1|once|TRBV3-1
CASRPAGDMNTEAFF
TGTGCCAGCAGACCCGCAGGGGATATGAACACTGAAGCTTTCTTT
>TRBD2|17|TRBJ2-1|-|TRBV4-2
CASSPARAGGRYNEQFF
TGTGCCAGCAGTCCCGCCCGAGCGGGAGGCAGATACAATGAGCAGTTCTTC
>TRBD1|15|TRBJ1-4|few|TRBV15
CATSGWGQGREKLFF
TGTGCCACCAGCGGATGGGGACAGGGAAGAGAAAAACTGTTTTTT
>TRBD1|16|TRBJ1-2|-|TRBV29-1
CSLALGGQGDYYGYTF
TGCAGCTTAGCGCTAGGGGGACAGGGGGATTACTATGGCTACACCTTC
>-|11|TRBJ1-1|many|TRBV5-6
CASSLEGEAFF
TGTGCCAGCAGCTTGGAGGGTGAAGCTTTCTTT
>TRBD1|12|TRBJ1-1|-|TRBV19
CASRQGGTEAFF
TGTGCCAGTCGACAGGGGGGCACTGAAGCTTTCTTT
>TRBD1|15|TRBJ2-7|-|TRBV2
CASSREQGVAYEQYF
TGTGCCAGCAGTCGGGAACAGGGGGTCGCCTACGAGCAGTACTTC
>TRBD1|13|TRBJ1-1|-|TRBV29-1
CSSLGQKNTEAFF
TGCAGCAGTTTGGGACAGAAGAACACTGAAGCTTTCTTT
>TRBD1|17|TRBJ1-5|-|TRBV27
CASSTGGQGLLHQPQHF
TGTGCCAGCAGTACGGGGGGACAGGGGCTCCTCCATCAGCCCCAGCATTTT
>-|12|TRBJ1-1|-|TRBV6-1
CASSQGHTEAFF
TGTGCCAGCAGTCAGGGGCACACTGAAGCTTTCTTT
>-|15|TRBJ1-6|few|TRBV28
CASSTHQGNNSPLHF
TGTGCCAGCAGTACCCATCAGGGAAACAATTCACCCCTCCACTTT
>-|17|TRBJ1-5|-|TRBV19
CASTQGPQSYSNQPQHF
TGTGCCAGTACCCAGGGGCCACAGTCCTATAGCAATCAGCCCCAGCATTTT
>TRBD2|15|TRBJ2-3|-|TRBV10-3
CAISESLAGTDTQYF
TGTGCCATCAGTGAGTCACTAGCGGGTACAGATACGCAGTATTTT
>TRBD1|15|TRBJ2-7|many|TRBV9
CASSAYPGQGYEQYF
TGTGCCAGCAGCGCATACCCGGGACAGGGGTACGAGCAGTACTTC
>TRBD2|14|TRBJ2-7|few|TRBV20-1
CSANGLAGEYEQYF
TGCAGTGCAAACGGACTAGCGGGGGAGTACGAGCAGTACTTC
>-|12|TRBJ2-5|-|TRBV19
CASIDTGETQYF
TGTGCCAGTATCGACACGGGAGAGACCCAGTACTTC
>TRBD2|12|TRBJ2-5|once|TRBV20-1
CSATGGGETQYF
TGCAGTGCCACGGGGGGTGGTGAGACCCAGTACTTC
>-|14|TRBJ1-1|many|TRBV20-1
CSARDPQANTEAFF
TGCAGTGCTAGAGATCCGCAGGCGAACACTGAAGCTTTCTTT
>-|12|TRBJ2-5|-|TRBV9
CASSQVGETQYF
TGTGCCAGCAGTCAGGTGGGGGAGACCCAGTACTTC
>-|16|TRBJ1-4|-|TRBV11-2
CASSWGLRVGSEKLFF
TGTGCCAGCAGCTGGGGGTTGAGGGTAGGGTCTGAAAAACTGTTTTTT
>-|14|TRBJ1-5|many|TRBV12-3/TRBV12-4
CASSLRGIGQPQHF
TGTGCCAGCAGTTTACGGGGGATTGGTCAGCCCCAGCATTTT
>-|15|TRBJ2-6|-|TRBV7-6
CASSSYQAGANVLTF
TGTGCCAGCAGCTCCTACCAAGCTGGGGCCAACGTCCTGACTTTC
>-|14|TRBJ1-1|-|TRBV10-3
CAISDRDGNTEAFF
TGTGCCATCAGTGACCGGGACGGTAACACTGAAGCTTTCTTT
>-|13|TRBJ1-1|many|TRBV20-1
CSARFGLDTEAFF
TGCAGTGCTAGATTTGGTCTTGACACTGAAGCTTTCTTT
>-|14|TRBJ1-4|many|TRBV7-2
CASSLGGEMKKLFF
TGTGCCAGCAGCTTAGGGGGCGAAATGAAAAAACTGTTTTTT
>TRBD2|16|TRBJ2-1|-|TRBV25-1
CASSDPISGRGDEQFF
TGTGCCAGCAGTGACCCAATTAGCGGGAGAGGCGATGAGCAGTTCTTC